The rows below give T cell receptor beta chains drawn from one sample of a study of post-analysis software for immune sequencing data. MiXCR, run by TCRdb on the PCR reads, gives a single entry per CDR3 protein. The sample consists of approximately 730,000 distinct CDR3 sequences, roughly 50% of them appearing once. Sequences were obtained from blood. The receptors were gathered from a girl aged 5 to 17 with multiple sclerosis. CDR3s include the opening cysteine and the closing phenylalanine or tryptophan. Rows give clone size only sometimes, using once, few, many, or a class for an expanded clone.

v_call: TRBV20-1; clone_size: -; cdr3_aa: CSARDPRGGNTEAFF
v_call: TRBV4-3; clone_size: once; cdr3_aa: CASSQDRAGRHTGELFF
v_call: TRBV7-6; clone_size: few; cdr3_aa: CASSLDPGAYGEKLFF
v_call: TRBV20-1; clone_size: -; cdr3_aa: CSAPIPTSGFGGEQYF
v_call: TRBV20-1; clone_size: -; cdr3_aa: CSARPSGRALAKNIQYF
v_call: TRBV6-1; clone_size: -; cdr3_aa: CASSLGLWGGLKDTQYF
v_call: TRBV5-1; clone_size: -; cdr3_aa: CASSIQGESGYEQYF
v_call: TRBV7-8; clone_size: -; cdr3_aa: CASSSPSGGANYGYTF
v_call: TRBV20-1; clone_size: -; cdr3_aa: CSARVGSTRTDTQYF
v_call: TRBV15; clone_size: few; cdr3_aa: CATSRTRTSGTEQFF
v_call: TRBV30; clone_size: -; cdr3_aa: CAWMSPRRGAKNIQYF
v_call: TRBV15; clone_size: -; cdr3_aa: CATSAWGGSSYNEQFF
v_call: TRBV7-2; clone_size: many; cdr3_aa: CASSSSISSGPREQYF
v_call: TRBV7-2; clone_size: few; cdr3_aa: CASSLRGRQGAAYNEQFF
v_call: TRBV6-6; clone_size: -; cdr3_aa: CASRTLGGRATDTQYF
v_call: TRBV7-9; clone_size: -; cdr3_aa: CASSLITGGPTDTQYF
v_call: TRBV7-9; clone_size: few; cdr3_aa: CASRPGTSGPGPYNEQFF
v_call: TRBV12-5; clone_size: -; cdr3_aa: CASGSNSNQPQHF